This T cell receptor (beta chain) was captured by sequencing in a study of blood T cells in healthy people across ages. Study outcomes and limitations: With naive T cell percentage, TCR beta diversity showed a strong correlation.

With regard to this clonotype: Its antigen is not identified.

In germline, CDR1 is LGHNA, CDR2 YNFKEQ. Trimming removed 1 base from V and 5 bases from J, with 11 bases in between. The CDR3 sequence is 14 residues long. Next came a second PCR, run for about 6 to 11 cycles, which used a sample-barcoded 5' primer along with a J-beta primer mix. TCRdb processed the 5' RACE reads anew with MiXCR; each CDR3 protein has one entry. The profile shows 800,000 or so distinct CDR3 sequences, about half of them singletons. The V call is TRBV4-2, the J call TRBJ2-5; no clear D. The sequence came from a man older than 75 in good health. Sequenced input: blood. CDR3 sequence reads: CASSQVLLSETQYF. For the CDR3, the DNA is TGTGCCAGCAGCCAAGTTCTCCTTTCGGAGACCCAGTACTTC.